Presented here are 25 T cell receptor beta chains from one specimen sequenced in a study of OX40 agonist ivuxolimab in advanced cancers. This table comes from immunoSEQ multiplex PCR, and its TCRdb copy is limited to in-frame clones, with some not included. The sample contains 38,000 or so clones, 80% to 90% of which appear only once. The sample was CD4+ or CD8+ T cells sorted from blood, taken in a trial of the OX40 agonist ivuxolimab. The receptor set was obtained from an adult with an advanced solid tumor such as melanoma, head and neck, liver or kidney cancer.

This chain links TRBV7-2 with TRBJ2-2; unclear D gene. There are 14 residues in the CDR3. The V and J ends lost 5 bases and 5 bases respectively, with 12 bases between them. Germline CDR1 is SGHTA and CDR2 is FQGNSA. The CDR3 DNA reads as TGTGCCAGCAGCCCTTCCGGTGGTACCGGGGAGCTGTTTTTT. Residues: CASSPSGGTGELFF.

The rearrangement uses TRBV28 and TRBJ1-1; tentative D call: TRBD1 (5 bases). The germline gives CDR1 MDHEN, CDR2 SYDVKM. The CDR3 spans 14 residues. Trimming took off 3 bases at V and 7 bases at J, with 15 bases between the two ends. CDR3 region: CASSFGTDYSEAFF. CDR3 in DNA: TGTGCCAGCAGTTTCGGGACGGATTATAGTGAAGCTTTCTTT.

This chain connects TRBV4-2 to TRBJ2-3, with D tentatively TRBD1 or TRBD2 (6 bases each). The CDR3 totals 14 residues. Trimming took 1 base from V and 3 from J, leaving 8 bases between them. Germline V gene sequence: CDR1 LGHNA, CDR2 YNFKEQ. CDR3 nucleotides: TGTGCCAGCAGCCAAGGAGGGGGGACAGATACGCAGTATTTT. Amino acids: CASSQGGGTDTQYF.

V usage is TRBV7-8 and J usage is TRBJ1-5, with TRBD1 matching over 8 bases. V gave up 5 bases and J gave up 5 bases; unmatched junction bases: 5. Germline V gene sequence: CDR1 SGHVS, CDR2 FQNEAQ. The CDR3 extends over 14 amino acids. The CDR3 DNA reads TGTGCCAGCAGCGGACAGGGATGGTATCAGCCCCAGCATTTT. Translating gives CASSGQGWYQPQHF.

The rearrangement uses TRBV29-1 and TRBJ1-2, with 7 bases matching TRBD1. The germline V gene has CDR1 SQVTM and CDR2 ANQGSEA. With 6 bases clipped from V and 3 bases from J, the junction kept 4 bases outside the gene matches. This CDR3 region has 12 residues. The CDR3 spells CSVVDRDYGYTF. The CDR3 coding sequence is TGCAGCGTCGTAGACAGGGACTATGGCTACACCTTC.

The V gene is TRBV6-6, the J gene TRBJ2-5; D unresolved. Germline assignment: CDR1 MNHNY and CDR2 SVGAGI (reference sequence). V dropped 2 bases and J dropped 4 bases, with 2 bases sitting between them. The CDR3 sequence is 11 residues long. The CDR3 sequence is CASSYGETQYF. The CDR3 DNA reads as TGTGCCAGCAGTTACGGAGAGACCCAGTACTTC.

V usage is TRBV19 and J usage is TRBJ2-5; D uncertain. The V gene lost 3 bases and the J gene lost 5 bases, with 13 bases spanning the gap. In germline, CDR1 is LNHDA, CDR2 SQIVND (reference sequence). CDR3 length: 14 residues. For the CDR3, the DNA is TGTGCCAGTAGTATCTGGGATAGTCGGGAGACCCAGTACTTC. It codes for CASSIWDSRETQYF. Supplemented by reference TRBV19 and TRBJ2-5, the full variable domain reads DGGITQSPKYLFRKEGQNVTLSCEQNLNHDAMYWYRQDPGQGLRLIYYSQIVNDFQKGDIAEGYSVSREKKESFPLTVTSAQKNPTAFYLCASSIWDSRETQYFGPGTRLLVL.

This chain links TRBV4-1 with TRBJ1-2; TRBD1 might be the D (5 bases). The CDR3 has 15 residues. The germline V gene encodes CDR1 MGHRA and CDR2 YSYEKL. V gave up 3 bases and J gave up 5 bases, with 16 bases separating them. This CDR3 is CASSQSGFSEYGYTF. DNA of the CDR3: TGCGCCAGCAGCCAGTCAGGGTTTAGTGAATATGGCTACACCTTC.

This clone appeared a single time. The gene calls are TRBV28 and TRBJ2-3; 9 nucleotides align to TRBD2. Germline lookup yields CDR1 MDHEN and CDR2 SYDVKM. V lost 3 bases to trimming and J lost 0 bases; unmatched junction nucleotides: 16. This CDR3 region has 20 residues. This CDR3 is CASSLRRLAAGGDSTDTQYF. For the CDR3, the DNA is TGTGCCAGCAGTTTGAGGAGACTCGCGGCGGGGGGGGATAGCACAGATACGCAGTATTTT. The full variable domain, with the rest looked up from reference TRBV28 and TRBJ2-3, is DVKVTQSSRYLVKRTGEKVFLECVQDMDHENMFWYRQDPGLGLRLIYFSYDVKMKEKGDIPEGYSVSREKKERFSLILESASTNQTSMYLCASSLRRLAAGGDSTDTQYFGPGTRLTVL.

The J gene is TRBJ1-1, the V gene TRBV6-6; D is unclear. V lost 2 bases to trimming and J lost 7 bases, with 5 bases between them. There are 11 residues in the CDR3. Germline lookup yields CDR1 MNHNY and CDR2 SVGAGI (reference sequence). Here the CDR3 DNA reads TGTGCCAGCAGTTACCGGCTTGAAGCTTTCTTT. Amino acids: CASSYRLEAFF.

In its sample, this clone was seen once. The V call is TRBV20-1, the J call TRBJ2-5; D uncertain. Germline V lookup: CDR1 DFQATT, CDR2 SNEGSKA (reference sequence). CDR3 length: 10 residues. V was clipped by 5 bases and J by 3 bases, with 4 bases between them. The CDR3 reads CSAPEETQYF. Here the CDR3 DNA reads TGCAGTGCTCCAGAAGAGACCCAGTACTTC.

This rearrangement joins TRBV28 to TRBJ2-7, with TRBD1 as a possible D gene (6 bases). The CDR3 loop spans 16 amino acids. Per germline, CDR1 MDHEN and CDR2 SYDVKM. The V end lost 3 bases, the J end lost 3 bases, and 18 bases lay between the germline ends. CDR3 region: CASSFLQQGPSYEQYF. Here the CDR3 DNA reads TGTGCCAGCAGTTTTCTCCAACAGGGACCCAGCTACGAGCAGTACTTC.

The chain has TRBV5-6 and TRBJ1-4; D gene ambiguous. Trimming stripped 0 bases from V and 3 bases from J, with 12 bases between. The CDR3 is 16 residues long. Germline CDR1 is SGHDT and CDR2 is YYEEEE. The CDR3 here is CASSLGGGLPNEKLFF. The CDR3 DNA reads TGTGCCAGCAGCTTGGGAGGCGGCCTTCCTAATGAAAAACTGTTTTTT.

V is TRBV6-1 and J is TRBJ1-1, with D tentatively TRBD1 (6 bases). The CDR3 spans 11 residues. CDR1 and CDR2 from the germline V gene are MNHNS and SASEGT. V lost 2 bases and J lost 9, with 7 bases in between. CDR3 region: CASSEQGKAFF. CDR3 in DNA: TGTGCCAGCAGTGAACAGGGGAAAGCTTTCTTT.

The chain is built from TRBV5-1 and TRBJ2-5, with D unresolved. V dropped 5 bases and J dropped 4 bases, with 9 bases sitting between them. This CDR3 spans 12 amino acids. Per the germline V gene, CDR1 is SGHRS and CDR2 is YFSETQ. In DNA form, the CDR3 reads TGCGCCAGCAGACCGGGCGGAGAGACCCAGTACTTC. As protein: CASRPGGETQYF.

V usage is TRBV5-6 and J usage is TRBJ1-2, with D unclear. V shed 4 bases and J shed 8 bases, with 30 bases lying between them. The CDR3 runs 18 residues. Germline V gene data show CDR1 as SGHDT and CDR2 as YYEEEE. CDR3 DNA: TGTGCCAGCAGCGGATACCGGGATACAGAGAATCTTGGTTGGGGCTACACCTTC. Protein sequence: CASSGYRDTENLGWGYTF. The full variable domain, its missing parts supplied by reference TRBV5-6 and TRBJ1-2, is DAGVTQSPTHLIKTRGQQVTLRCSPKSGHDTVSWYQQALGQGPQFIFQYYEEEERQRGNFPDRFSGHQFPNYSSELNVNALLLGDSALYLCASSGYRDTENLGWGYTFGSGTRLTVV.

The rearrangement links TRBV5-5 to TRBJ2-7; TRBD2 is a possible D gene (6 bases). V gave up 2 bases and J gave up 11 bases, with 20 bases separating them. The CDR3 has 14 residues. Germline V gene lookup returns CDR1 SGHKS and CDR2 YYEKEE (reference sequence). This CDR3 reads CASSLTGTPAWEYF. The CDR3 DNA follows: TGTGCCAGCAGCTTAACCGGGACTCCCGCTTGGGAGTACTTC.

The chain joins TRBV4-3 to TRBJ1-1; TRBD1 matches at 7 bases. The V segment lost 3 bases and the J segment 12 bases; nucleotides outside the gene matches: 13. There are 14 residues in the CDR3. Germline V CDR1 and CDR2: LGHNA, YSLEER. The CDR3 nucleotides are TGCGCCAGCAGCCAGTACAACCTCGACAGGGTAACTTTCTTT. Protein sequence: CASSQYNLDRVTFF.

The J gene is TRBJ2-3, the V gene TRBV6-5, with unresolved D. The CDR3 runs 12 residues. Germline V CDR1 and CDR2: MNHEY, SVGAGI. Trimming removed 4 bases at V and 6 bases at J, with 8 bases between. CDR3 sequence reads: CASSSAQDTQYF. The CDR3 nucleotides are TGTGCCAGCAGTTCCGCTCAGGATACGCAGTATTTT.

The genes are TRBV4-1 and TRBJ2-7; 9 nucleotides agree with TRBD1. Germline CDR1 reads MGHRA; CDR2 reads YSYEKL. The CDR3 spans 15 residues. Germline trimming cut 4 bases from V and 1 base from J; bases unmatched to any gene: 5. The CDR3, as DNA: TGCGCCAGCAGCCGAACCGGGACAGGGTCCTACGAGCAGTACTTC. Protein product: CASSRTGTGSYEQYF.

The chain combines TRBV29-1 with TRBJ2-7; D gene ambiguous. Germline V lookup: CDR1 SQVTM, CDR2 ANQGSEA. CDR3 size: 11 residues. V was clipped by 4 bases and J by 7 bases, with 11 bases between them. The CDR3 sequence: CSVVRLGEQYF. The CDR3 nucleotides read TGCAGCGTTGTAAGGTTAGGGGAGCAGTACTTC.

This chain connects TRBV4-3 to TRBJ2-7; 11 bases match TRBD1. The germline V gene encodes CDR1 LGHNA and CDR2 YSLEER. Trimming cost V 0 bases and J 6 bases; bases outside gene matches: 10. This CDR3 is built from 17 residues. CDR3 protein: CASSQDRFRGQGAEQYF. CDR3 coding DNA: TGCGCCAGCAGCCAAGATCGTTTTCGTGGACAGGGGGCCGAGCAGTACTTC.

This clone was seen only once. V usage is TRBV19 and J usage is TRBJ2-1, with no clear D. The CDR3 totals 14 residues. Per germline, CDR1 LNHDA and CDR2 SQIVND (reference sequence). The V and J ends lost 5 bases and 4 bases respectively, with 12 bases between them. As DNA, the CDR3 is TGTGCCAGTAGTCGAGTCAACAGTTACAATGAGCAGTTCTTC. This gives the protein CASSRVNSYNEQFF.

This sequence joins TRBV28 and TRBJ2-5, with 9 bases aligning to TRBD1. This CDR3 region has 14 residues. From germline, CDR1 is MDHEN and CDR2 SYDVKM. V trimming: 5 bases; J trimming: 5 bases; junction bases outside the gene matches: 6. The CDR3 DNA reads as TGTGCCAGCAGTAGACAGGGGGGCGTGGAGACCCAGTACTTC. Amino acid sequence: CASSRQGGVETQYF.

The chain uses TRBV7-6 and TRBJ2-7; TRBD1 is a possible D gene (6 bases). Germline V lookup: CDR1 SGHVS, CDR2 FNYEAQ. Deletions cut 5 bases from V and 4 bases from J, with 18 bases between. This CDR3 has 15 amino acids. DNA for the CDR3: TGTGCCAGCAGCCAAGACCCGTGGACAGATTACGAGCAGTACTTC. Protein product: CASSQDPWTDYEQYF.